This T cell receptor beta chain appears in the sequencing data of a study of blood T cell repertoires in COVID-19. Study at large: Researchers got acute and convalescent COVID-19 samples from the United States, Italy and Spain.

The length of the CDR3 is 17 residues. Per the germline V gene, CDR1 is SEHNR and CDR2 is FQNEAQ (reference sequence). The junction had 6 bases not matched to a gene; V was cut back by 5 bases and J by 4 bases. Original handling: Estimation of nucleated cell counts relied on the amplification of reference gene primers. Libraries were prepared by immunoSEQ multiplex PCR; TCRdb keeps only in-frame clonotypes and omits some of them. V, J and clone size were drawn from that table, and D and trimming were deduced from the DNA. This repertoire shows roughly 290,000 clones, approximately 87% found once; its top ten account for 6.5% to 9.5%.

The chain is built from TRBV7-9 and TRBJ2-2; 14 bases line up with TRBD2. The source is a woman in her forties or fifties who had recovered from COVID-19. Sequencing used peripheral blood. CDR3 in DNA: TGTGCCAGCAGCCCCCGACTAGCGGGGGGGCCCACCGGGGAGCTGTTTTTT. It encodes CASSPRLAGGPTGELFF.